This T cell receptor (beta chain) derives from a study of PD-L1 blockade in urothelial cancer. Study information: Each patient had 0 to 3 earlier chemotherapy regimens. At 3 weeks after treatment start (second dose) and again at 6 weeks, blood was analyzed. Study observations and caveats: Durable-benefit patients showed greater tumor-associated blood clone expansion at 3 weeks.

The germline V and J ends were trimmed by 6 bases and 0 bases, with 12 bases remaining between them. Looked up from germline, CDR1 is SNHLY and CDR2 is FYNNEI. CDR3 length: 15 amino acids. Generated by immunoSEQ multiplex PCR, the TCRdb table keeps only in-frame clones and is missing some. The sample lists roughly 90,000 clones, 90% occurring once. This clone appeared a few times. What it recognizes is unknown. The input for sequencing was PBMCs, taken around atezolizumab (anti-PD-L1) treatment. The chain couples TRBV2 to TRBJ2-4, with D tentatively TRBD1 (5 bases). The sequence came from a man between 60 and 70 years old with urothelial cancer. CDR3: CASRVDNLAKNIQYF. The CDR3, as DNA: TGTGCCAGCAGGGTGGACAATCTAGCCAAAAACATTCAGTACTTC.